This TCR beta chain emerged from a study of shared clonotypes between healthy human individuals. Details on this clone: Its antigen is unidentified.

Using immunoSEQ multiplex PCR, the repertoire was profiled, and TCRdb retains in-frame clones only, with some absent. The data show approximately 940,000 clones, about three quarters seen once. Regarding the study as a whole: Measured sharing among donors was expected to vary with sequencing depth.

The germline V gene has CDR1 SGHVS and CDR2 FQNEAQ. The germline V and J ends were trimmed by 1 base and 2 bases, with 12 bases remaining between them. The CDR3 runs 16 residues. This receptor was identified in a man younger than 35 in good health. The rearrangement joins TRBV7-8 to TRBJ1-5, with D possibly being TRBD1 (5 bases). Sequences were obtained from memory CD4+ T cells sorted from blood. The subset was: CD45RA-negative fraction. The CDR3 region is CASSLGAGMGNQPQHF. Written as DNA, the CDR3 is TGTGCCAGCAGCTTAGGTGCAGGGATGGGCAATCAGCCCCAGCATTTT.